Following are 28 T cell receptor beta chains from one sample sequenced in a study of blood T cells in healthy people across ages. Combining a sample-barcoded 5' primer with a J-beta primer mix, a second PCR ran for roughly 7 to 11 cycles. From the 5' RACE reads, TCRdb called clonotypes with MiXCR, one entry per CDR3 protein. The repertoire consists of around 500,000 distinct CDR3 sequences, with about 45% occurring once and the leading ten covering about 22%. The sample taken for sequencing was blood. The source of these receptors is a man at least 80 years old in good health.

J is TRBJ2-1 and V is TRBV2; D gene ambiguous. The germline gives CDR1 SNHLY, CDR2 FYNNEI. V was shortened by 4 bases and J by 6 bases, with 16 bases between the two germline ends. The CDR3 runs to 15 residues. The CDR3 loop is CASSVSSGSGNEQFF. As DNA, the CDR3 is TGTGCCAGCAGTGTCAGTTCCGGGTCTGGCAATGAGCAGTTCTTC.

The chain employs TRBV4-3 and TRBJ1-5; D call uncertain. The V end lost 3 bases, the J end lost 0 bases, and 9 bases lay between the germline ends. The germline V gene has CDR1 LGHNA and CDR2 YSLEER. The CDR3 runs 15 residues. CDR3 region: CASSQNPYSNQPQHF. Here the CDR3 DNA reads TGCGCCAGCAGCCAGAACCCCTATAGCAATCAGCCCCAGCATTTT.

The chain combines TRBV5-5 with TRBJ1-1, with TRBD1 matching over 7 bases. J lost 4 bases, V lost 4 bases, and 10 bases had no gene match. The CDR3 is 15 amino acids. Germline V gives CDR1 SGHKS, CDR2 YYEKEE (reference sequence). The CDR3 region has the DNA TGTGCCAGCAGCGGAAGACAGGGAGACGCCACTGAAGCTTTCTTT. This codes for CASSGRQGDATEAFF.

In this sample, this clonotype turned up a few times. The gene calls are TRBV7-2 and TRBJ2-1; D assignment may be TRBD1 or TRBD2 (6 bases each). The CDR3 is made up of 13 amino acids. Germline V gene data show CDR1 as SGHTA and CDR2 as FQGNSA. V was shortened by 3 bases and J by 5 bases, with 8 bases between the two germline ends. CDR3 amino acids: CASSFGGNNEQFF. The CDR3 region has the DNA TGTGCCAGCAGCTTCGGGGGCAACAATGAGCAGTTCTTC.

This clonotype came up a few times. Given a much more abundant clone one base away, this may be a read error. The CDR3 reads CVSSRTGGNQPQHF. The CDR3 nucleotides are TGTGTCAGCAGCCGGACAGGGGGGAATCAGCCCCAGCATTTT. The V gene is TRBV6-6, the J gene TRBJ1-5; 10 bases fit TRBD1. Germline CDR1 and CDR2: MNHNY and SVGAGI (reference sequence). This CDR3 has 14 residues.

This rearrangement joins TRBV7-2 to TRBJ2-7, with D perhaps matching TRBD2 (5 bases). The CDR3 length is 15 residues. The germline CDR1 and CDR2 sequences are SGHTA and FQGNSA. V shed 4 bases and J shed 3 bases, with 16 bases lying between them. The CDR3 sequence is CASSSLYPSFYEQYF. The CDR3 region has the DNA TGTGCCAGCAGCTCCCTTTACCCTAGCTTCTACGAGCAGTACTTC.

Notes on this clonotype: Germline and junction disagree at one end, which may indicate a read error. CDR3 sequence (DNA): TGTACCAGCAGCTTAGCGGGGGGCACAGATACGCAGTATTTT. It is translated as CTSSLAGGTDTQYF. The J gene is TRBJ2-3, the V gene TRBV7-6; 9 nucleotides line up with TRBD2. Germline V gives CDR1 SGHVS, CDR2 FNYEAQ. This CDR3 is 14 amino acids long.

CDR3 DNA sequence: TGCAGTGCCGTGGACAAGAACGTCGAGACCCAGTACTTC. Translated: CSAVDKNVETQYF. V usage is TRBV20-1 and J usage is TRBJ2-5; D is possibly TRBD1 (5 bases). The CDR3 loop spans 13 amino acids. Germline assignment: CDR1 DFQATT and CDR2 SNEGSKA (reference sequence). The V gene lost 6 bases and the J gene lost 5 bases, with 16 bases spanning the gap.

This sequence joins TRBV2 and TRBJ1-6; 8 bases align to TRBD1. Unmatched junction bases numbered 2, after V lost 6 bases and J lost 1 base. Germline V gene data show CDR1 as SNHLY and CDR2 as FYNNEI. The CDR3 is made up of 15 amino acids. The CDR3: CASSDRGSYNSPLHF. The DNA for the CDR3 is TGTGCCAGCAGCGACAGGGGTTCCTATAATTCACCCCTCCACTTT.

V is TRBV20-1 and J is TRBJ2-7, with D perhaps TRBD2 (6 bases). Germline CDR1 is DFQATT and CDR2 is SNEGSKA (reference sequence). V shed 6 bases and J shed 2 bases, with 14 bases lying between them. The CDR3 is 13 residues long. CDR3 protein: CSASEGGTYEQYF. The CDR3 DNA reads as TGCAGTGCCTCGGAGGGCGGCACCTACGAGCAGTACTTC.

On this clonotype itself: This may arise from a read error, as a much more abundant clone is one base away. V gene TRBV25-1 combines with J gene TRBJ2-1; perhaps TRBD1 as D (5 bases). CDR1 is MGHDK, CDR2 SYGVNS, per germline. CDR3 length equals 11 residues. The CDR3, as DNA: TGTGCCAGCTTAGGGGTTAATGAGCAGTCCTTC. Amino acid sequence: CASLGVNEQSF.

V and J are TRBV20-1 and TRBJ2-7, with D tentatively TRBD1 or TRBD2 (5 bases each). The V gene lost 5 bases and the J gene lost 6 bases, with 20 bases spanning the gap. Germline lookup yields CDR1 DFQATT and CDR2 SNEGSKA (reference sequence). This CDR3 is 14 amino acids long. As DNA, the CDR3 is TGCAGTGCTTACCCGAGGGGATCGGCCCGCGAGCAGTACTTC. Its protein is CSAYPRGSAREQYF.

This clonotype turned up a few times. This may come from a read error, since a much larger clone is one base off. V gene TRBV6-6 combines with J gene TRBJ1-2; maybe TRBD1 (6 bases). Trimming removed 4 bases at V and 7 bases at J, with 16 bases between. The CDR3 contains 14 residues. CDR1 is MNHNY, CDR2 SVGAGI, per germline (reference sequence). The CDR3 DNA reads as TGTGCCAGCAGTTCCTACGAGGGGGGGGGTGGCTACACCTTC. It translates to CASSSYEGGGGYTF.

The chain is built from TRBV20-1 and TRBJ2-7; D remains ambiguous. V shed 3 bases and J shed 2 bases, with 14 bases lying between them. The CDR3 extends over 14 amino acids. Germline CDR1 is DFQATT and CDR2 is SNEGSKA (reference sequence). CDR3 amino acids: CSARSPPKAYEQYF. Written as DNA, the CDR3 is TGCAGTGCTAGGTCGCCCCCCAAAGCCTACGAGCAGTACTTC.

The chain carries TRBV7-2 and TRBJ1-2; D is perhaps TRBD1 (6 bases). V gave up 1 base and J gave up 5 bases, with 14 bases separating them. In germline, CDR1 is SGHTA, CDR2 FQGNSA. The CDR3 consists of 15 residues. The DNA for the CDR3 is TGTGCCAGCAGCTTAGGTTTGGACAGCTCTTATGGCTACACCTTC. This gives the protein CASSLGLDSSYGYTF.

The chain uses TRBV20-1 and TRBJ2-5; D gene ambiguous. The CDR3 has 13 amino acids. Germline V gene sequence: CDR1 DFQATT, CDR2 SNEGSKA (reference sequence). Trimming removed 2 bases from V and 1 base from J, with 8 bases in between. DNA for the CDR3: TGCAGTGCTAGAACACCCGGCCAAGAGACCCAGTACTTC. Protein product: CSARTPGQETQYF.

V gene TRBV20-1 combines with J gene TRBJ2-3, with D possibly being TRBD1 (5 bases). CDR1 is DFQATT, CDR2 SNEGSKA, per germline (reference sequence). CDR3 length: 17 residues. Trimming stripped 0 bases from V and 0 bases from J, with 16 bases between. The CDR3 protein is CSARDFSSQGSTDTQYF. The DNA for the CDR3 is TGCAGTGCTAGAGATTTTTCGTCCCAGGGCAGCACAGATACGCAGTATTTT.

The V call is TRBV29-1, the J call TRBJ2-5; D possibly matches TRBD1 or TRBD2 (5 bases each). The end of the DNA fits TRBJ2-7 better, so the J call may be wrong. CDR3 length equals 18 residues. Germline loops: CDR1 SQVTM, CDR2 ANQGSEA. In DNA, the CDR3 is TGCAGCGTTGAAGATCCTCGAAGCGGACCCCAGGGCACTGACGAGCAGTACTTC. Protein sequence: CSVEDPRSGPQGTDEQYF.

Only a few counts were recorded for this clonotype. The V call is TRBV20-1, the J call TRBJ2-7; D might be TRBD1 (6 bases). Germline values: CDR1 DFQATT, CDR2 SNEGSKA (reference sequence). The CDR3 spans 14 residues. The V end lost 6 bases, the J end lost 1 base, and 16 bases lay between the germline ends. The CDR3 region is CSAKMGTLSYEQYF. The CDR3 DNA follows: TGCAGTGCCAAAATGGGGACACTATCCTACGAGCAGTACTTC.

V is TRBV25-1 and J is TRBJ2-1, with 7 bases aligning to TRBD2. The CDR3 totals 14 residues. Trimming cost V 8 bases and J 4 bases; bases outside gene matches: 8. CDR1 and CDR2 from the germline V gene are MGHDK and SYGVNS. The CDR3 is CASSKRDPYNEQFF. The CDR3 DNA sequence: TGTGCCAGCTCCAAGCGGGACCCTTACAATGAGCAGTTCTTC.

V usage is TRBV6-1 and J usage is TRBJ1-2; 10 bases are a match to TRBD1. This CDR3 contains 17 residues. The trim removed 5 bases at V and 2 bases at J, leaving 11 bases unmatched. The germline gives CDR1 MNHNS, CDR2 SASEGT. The CDR3: CASSPRARGQGNYGYTF. The DNA for the CDR3 is TGTGCCAGCAGTCCCAGGGCGCGGGGACAGGGGAACTATGGCTACACCTTC.

The V gene is TRBV6-5, the J gene TRBJ2-5, with 10 nucleotides matching TRBD1. The CDR3 covers 14 residues. After removal of 5 bases from V and 13 bases from J, the junction contained 13 bases not matched to a gene. Germline lookup yields CDR1 MNHEY and CDR2 SVGAGI. CDR3 in DNA: TGTGCCAGCAGTCCCTCCGGGACAGGGGTTGGATCGTACTTC. Protein sequence: CASSPSGTGVGSYF.

This clonotype showed up just a few times. The genes are TRBV21-1 and TRBJ2-7; TRBD1 is taken as the D call from the table, unchecked against the DNA. TRBV21-1 is recorded as a pseudogene. This CDR3 region has 13 residues. For the CDR3, the DNA is TGTGCCAGCGGGTGGACAAGCTCCTACGAGCAGTACTTC. The encoded protein is CASGWTSSYEQYF.

The chain employs TRBV20-1 and TRBJ1-2, with TRBD1 matching over 8 bases. The germline V gene has CDR1 DFQATT and CDR2 SNEGSKA (reference sequence). The CDR3 extends over 17 amino acids. With 1 base clipped from V and 4 bases from J, the junction kept 14 bases outside the gene matches. The chain's CDR3 is CSARGEARDRTLYGYTF. CDR3 sequence (DNA): TGCAGTGCTAGAGGCGAGGCCAGGGACAGGACCCTCTATGGCTACACCTTC.

J is TRBJ1-5 and V is TRBV2, with TRBD1 matching over 10 bases. The CDR3 extends over 14 amino acids. Unmatched junction bases numbered 3, after V lost 4 bases and J lost 6 bases. Germline CDR1 SNHLY, CDR2 FYNNEI. CDR3 sequence reads: CASSGTGGSQPQHF. As DNA, the CDR3 is TGTGCCAGCAGTGGGACAGGGGGTAGTCAGCCCCAGCATTTT.

This clonotype has a handful of counts. V usage is TRBV20-1 and J usage is TRBJ2-3; tentatively, D is TRBD1 (6 bases). The V end was cut by 1 base, the J end by 0 bases, with 14 bases between. Germline loops: CDR1 DFQATT, CDR2 SNEGSKA (reference sequence). The CDR3 sequence is 16 residues long. CDR3 DNA: TGCAGTGCTAGAGGTGGGAACAGGGTCAGCACAGATACGCAGTATTTT. This encodes CSARGGNRVSTDTQYF.

V gene TRBV12-3 or TRBV12-4 combines with J gene TRBJ2-4, with 11 nucleotides matching TRBD1. This CDR3 is built from 15 residues. V was pared by 6 bases and J by 6 bases, with 7 bases of the junction left unmatched. The CDR3 sequence is CASRPGTGGPNIQYF. The CDR3 nucleotides read TGTGCCAGCAGACCCGGGACAGGGGGGCCAAACATTCAGTACTTC.

The chain employs TRBV3-1 and TRBJ2-2; TRBD1 is a possible D gene (5 bases). The CDR3 totals 13 residues. The V end lost 2 bases, the J end lost 7 bases, and 8 bases lay between the germline ends. The germline V gene has CDR1 LGHDT and CDR2 YNNKEL (reference sequence). DNA of the CDR3: TGTGCCAGCAGCCAACTGACAGACGGGGAGCTGTTTTTT. Its translation is CASSQLTDGELFF.